The TCR beta chain under discussion was sequenced for a study of T cell clonality in common variable immunodeficiency. Whole-study findings and limits: Compared with controls, CVID subjects had fewer shared TCRbeta clones. CVID subjects had higher TCRbeta clonality than healthy controls, most marked in about a third.

Germline V gene lookup returns CDR1 SGHRS and CDR2 YFSETQ. This CDR3 contains 13 residues. After removal of 7 bases from V and 4 bases from J, the junction contained 5 bases not matched to a gene. The protocol was immunoSEQ multiplex PCR, while the TCRdb copy is restricted to in-frame clones and leaves out a portion. The repertoire consists of about 66,000 clones, none detected only once. This clone was seen repeatedly, ten times or more. The antigen is not known. From the germline J gene comes the end of the CDR3, since the read stops 3 residues before it. This TCR derives from a person aged 18 to 70 in good health. What was sequenced was peripheral blood mononuclear cells. The rearrangement joins TRBV5-1 to TRBJ1-1; TRBD1 aligns across 9 bases. The CDR3 bases that were read are TGCGCCAGCCACCAGACAGGGGGCACTGAA. This sequence encodes CASHQTGGTE. The whole CDR3 reads CASHQTGGTEAFF.